This T cell receptor (beta chain) was sequenced during a study of blood T cell repertoires in COVID-19 (dated by TCRdb to 2018 to 2020). About the investigation overall: The collaborator samples originated in the United States, Italy and Spain and spanned the acute and convalescent phases of COVID-19. The repertoires were made available in a free public database intended to serve as a resource for research on the immune response to SARS-CoV-2. Where available, HLA class I and class II types were obtained from metadata supplied by the sample provider rather than from assay-based typing. Samples were obtained from the ongoing ImmuneRACE study (first 160 participants) and from 1,254 subjects provided by 6 global collaborators. The prospective study material was composed of cDNA or gDNA derived from T cells, B-cell-depleted T cells, or PBMCs. The dataset comprised deeply sampled blood TCRbeta repertoires from subjects exposed to, actively infected with, or recovered from COVID-19. A de-identified subject ID, COVID-19 status, age in years and sex were almost always included in the sample metadata.

About this clone itself: Its antigen specificity is not known. Base qualities are not recorded, but no much larger clone differs from it by a single base.

Study-wide conclusions, independent of this receptor: Clinical and demographic metadata were provided uncurated, with the amount varying by source and participant.

Via the germline V gene (reference sequence), CDR1 is LNHNV and CDR2 YYDKDF. Relative to germline, V is 0 bases shorter and J is 2 bases shorter, with 20 bases between their ends. From cysteine to phenylalanine, the CDR3 is 18 amino acids long. The sequence is cut down to CDR3 DNA, 54 bases in frame from base 1. Whole blood was collected in K2EDTA tubes by collaborating institutions according to the institutions' own protocols. For TCRbeta analysis, collaborator samples were shipped as frozen whole blood, as isolated PBMCs, or as DNA extracted from either sample type. TCRbeta CDR3 regions were amplified from genomic DNA using the immunoSEQ Assay, a bias-controlled multiplex PCR. The original methods were these. The number of nucleated cells in each sample was estimated from the amplification of reference gene primers within the assay. To quantify the absolute abundance of each unique TCRbeta CDR3 rearrangement, sequence reads were collapsed and filtered. For each sample, productive Simpson clonality was calculated by taking the square root of Simpson's diversity index across productive rearrangements. TCRdb took this table from immuneACCESS and kept in-frame rearrangements with V and J called. Such tables lack part of the clones; where checked against another copy, unresolved V genes explain under half of the gap, and the rest is unexplained. V and J calls and clone size are as listed in that table; D and trimming were resolved from the DNA. Within this sample are 180,000 or so clones, with approximately 86% of them counted one time only. Together, the top ten hold around 8.2% of the sample.

The rearranged segments are TRBV15 and TRBJ2-7; tentative D gene TRBD1, with 7 bases matching. Material for sequencing was peripheral blood. The clonotype comes from a man aged 60 to 69 with acute or convalescent COVID-19. The nucleotide sequence reads as follows: TGTGCCACCAGCAGAGATGAAAGGGTCGGCAGGGGGGCCTACGAGCAGTACTTC. Its protein is CATSRDERVGRGAYEQYF.